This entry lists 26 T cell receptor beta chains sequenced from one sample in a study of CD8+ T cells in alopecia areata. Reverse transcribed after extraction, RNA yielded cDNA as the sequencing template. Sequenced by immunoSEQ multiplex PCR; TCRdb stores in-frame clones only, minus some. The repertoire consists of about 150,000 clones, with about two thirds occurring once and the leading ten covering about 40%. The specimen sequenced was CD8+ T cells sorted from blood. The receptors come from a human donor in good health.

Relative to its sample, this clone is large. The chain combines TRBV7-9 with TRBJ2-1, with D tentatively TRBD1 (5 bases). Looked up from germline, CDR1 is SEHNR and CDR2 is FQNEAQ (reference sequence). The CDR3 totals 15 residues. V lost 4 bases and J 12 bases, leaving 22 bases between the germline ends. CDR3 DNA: TGTGCCAGCAGCTCGGGCCCCGCAGGGTTAACTGGGCAGTTCTTC. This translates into CASSSGPAGLTGQFF.

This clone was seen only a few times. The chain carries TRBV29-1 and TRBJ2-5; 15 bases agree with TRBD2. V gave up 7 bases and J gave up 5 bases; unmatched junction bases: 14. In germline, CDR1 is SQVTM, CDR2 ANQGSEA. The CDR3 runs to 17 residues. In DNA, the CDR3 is TGCAGCGCCCGAGGACTAGCGGGAGGGACGAATCAGGAGACCCAGTACTTC. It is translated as CSARGLAGGTNQETQYF.

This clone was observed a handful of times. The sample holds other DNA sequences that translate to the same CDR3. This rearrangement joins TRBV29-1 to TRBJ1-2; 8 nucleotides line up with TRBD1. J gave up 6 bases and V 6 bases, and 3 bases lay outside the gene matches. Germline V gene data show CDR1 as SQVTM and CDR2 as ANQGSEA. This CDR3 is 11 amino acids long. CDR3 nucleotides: TGCAGCGTGGAGGACAGGGATGGCTACACCTTC. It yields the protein CSVEDRDGYTF.

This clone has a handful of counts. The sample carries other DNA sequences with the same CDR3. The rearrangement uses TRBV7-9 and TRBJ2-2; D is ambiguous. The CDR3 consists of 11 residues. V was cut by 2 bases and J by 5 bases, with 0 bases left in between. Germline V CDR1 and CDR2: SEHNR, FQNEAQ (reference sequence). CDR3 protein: CASSLTGELFF. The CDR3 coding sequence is TGTGCCAGCAGCTTAACCGGGGAGCTGTTTTTT.

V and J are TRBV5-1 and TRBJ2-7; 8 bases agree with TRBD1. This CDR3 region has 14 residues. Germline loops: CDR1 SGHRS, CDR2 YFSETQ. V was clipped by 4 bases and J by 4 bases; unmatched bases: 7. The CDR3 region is CASSGRQGAYEQYF. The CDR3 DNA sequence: TGCGCCAGCAGCGGGAGGCAGGGGGCATACGAGCAGTACTTC.

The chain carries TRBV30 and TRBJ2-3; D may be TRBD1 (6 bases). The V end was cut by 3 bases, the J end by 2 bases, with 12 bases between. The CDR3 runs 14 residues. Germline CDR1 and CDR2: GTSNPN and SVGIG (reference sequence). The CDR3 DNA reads TGTGCCTGGAGGGACAGTTCTCTCACAGATACGCAGTATTTT. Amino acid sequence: CAWRDSSLTDTQYF.

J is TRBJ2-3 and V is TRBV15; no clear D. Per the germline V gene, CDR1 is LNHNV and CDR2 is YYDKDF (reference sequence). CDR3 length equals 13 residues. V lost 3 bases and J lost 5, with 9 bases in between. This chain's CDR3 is CATSSVMGDTQYF. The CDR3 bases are TGTGCCACCAGCAGTGTGATGGGAGATACGCAGTATTTT.

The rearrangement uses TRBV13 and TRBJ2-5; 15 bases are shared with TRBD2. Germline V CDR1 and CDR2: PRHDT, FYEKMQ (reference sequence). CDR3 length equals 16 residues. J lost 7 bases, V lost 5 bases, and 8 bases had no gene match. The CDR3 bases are TGTGCCAGCAGCGCGGGACTAGCGGGAGGCTGGGGGACCCAGTACTTC. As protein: CASSAGLAGGWGTQYF.

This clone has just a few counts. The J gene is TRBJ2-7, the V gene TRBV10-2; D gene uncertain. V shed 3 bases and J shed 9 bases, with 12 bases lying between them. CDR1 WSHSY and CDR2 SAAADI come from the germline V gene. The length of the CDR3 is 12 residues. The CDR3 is CASSEGQSRQYF. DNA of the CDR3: TGCGCCAGCAGTGAAGGTCAATCTAGGCAGTACTTC.

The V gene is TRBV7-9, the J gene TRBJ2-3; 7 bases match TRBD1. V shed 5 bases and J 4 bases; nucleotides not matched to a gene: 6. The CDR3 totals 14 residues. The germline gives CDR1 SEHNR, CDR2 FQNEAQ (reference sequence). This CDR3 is CASSPEGASDTQYF. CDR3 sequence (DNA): TGTGCCAGCAGCCCCGAGGGGGCCTCAGATACGCAGTATTTT.

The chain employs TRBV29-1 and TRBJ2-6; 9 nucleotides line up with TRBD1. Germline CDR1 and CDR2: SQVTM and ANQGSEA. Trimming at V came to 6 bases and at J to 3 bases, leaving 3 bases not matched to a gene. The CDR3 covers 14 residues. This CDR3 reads CSVQGAGGANVLTF. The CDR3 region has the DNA TGCAGCGTACAGGGGGCGGGTGGGGCCAACGTCCTGACTTTC. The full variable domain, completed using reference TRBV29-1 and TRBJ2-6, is SAVISQKPSRDICQRGTSLTIQCQVDSQVTMMFWYRQQPGQSLTLIATANQGSEATYESGFVIDKFPISRPNLTFSTLTVSNMSPEDSSIYLCSVQGAGGANVLTFGAGSRLTVL.

In nucleotides, the CDR3 is TGTGCCAGCAGCTTGGGCTTGGCCTACGAGCAGTACTTC. Its protein is CASSLGLAYEQYF. The rearrangement links TRBV7-2 to TRBJ2-7; D is undetermined. The CDR3 loop spans 13 amino acids. The germline V gene has CDR1 SGHTA and CDR2 FQGNSA. The V gene lost 3 bases and the J gene lost 2 bases, with 8 bases spanning the gap.

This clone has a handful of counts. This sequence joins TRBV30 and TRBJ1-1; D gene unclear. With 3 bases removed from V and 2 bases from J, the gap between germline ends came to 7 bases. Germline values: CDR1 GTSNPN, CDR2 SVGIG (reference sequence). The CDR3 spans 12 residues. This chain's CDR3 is CAWRVGNTEAFF. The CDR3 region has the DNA TGTGCCTGGAGAGTGGGTAACACTGAAGCTTTCTTT.

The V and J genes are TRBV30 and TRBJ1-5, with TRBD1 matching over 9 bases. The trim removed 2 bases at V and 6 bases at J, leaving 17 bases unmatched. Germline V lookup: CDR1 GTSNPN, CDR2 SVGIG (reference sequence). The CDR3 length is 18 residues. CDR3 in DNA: TGTGCCTGGAGTTCCGGGACAGGGAGAATCAGCAGGGGTCAGCCCCAGCATTTT. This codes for CAWSSGTGRISRGQPQHF.

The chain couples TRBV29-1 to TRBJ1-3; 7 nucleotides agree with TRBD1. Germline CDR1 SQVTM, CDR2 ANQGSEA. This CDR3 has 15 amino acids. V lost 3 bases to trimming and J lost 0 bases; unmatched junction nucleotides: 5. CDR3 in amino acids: CSVELGQFSGNTIYF. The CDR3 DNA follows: TGCAGCGTTGAGCTGGGACAGTTCTCTGGAAACACCATATATTTT.

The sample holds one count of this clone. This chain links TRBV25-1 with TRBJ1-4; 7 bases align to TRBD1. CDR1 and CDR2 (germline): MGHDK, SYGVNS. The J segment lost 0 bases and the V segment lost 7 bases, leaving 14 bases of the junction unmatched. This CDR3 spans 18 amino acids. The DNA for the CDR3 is TGTGCCAGCATAAAGCCGGGACAGATGACCGCAACTAATGAAAAACTGTTTTTT. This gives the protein CASIKPGQMTATNEKLFF.

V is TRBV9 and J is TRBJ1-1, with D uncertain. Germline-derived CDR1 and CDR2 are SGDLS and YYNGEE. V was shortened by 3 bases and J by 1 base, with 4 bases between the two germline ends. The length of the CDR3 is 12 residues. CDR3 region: CASSAGNTEAFF. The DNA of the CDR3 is TGTGCCAGCAGCGCCGGGAACACTGAAGCTTTCTTT.

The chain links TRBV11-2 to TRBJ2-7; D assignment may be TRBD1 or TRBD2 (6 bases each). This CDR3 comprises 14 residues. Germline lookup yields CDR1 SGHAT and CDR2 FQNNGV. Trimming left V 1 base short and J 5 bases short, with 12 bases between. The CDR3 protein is CASSLVGGFNEQYF. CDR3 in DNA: TGTGCCAGCAGCTTAGTCGGGGGCTTCAACGAGCAGTACTTC. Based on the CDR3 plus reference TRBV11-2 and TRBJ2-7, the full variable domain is EAGVAQSPRYKIIEKRQSVAFWCNPISGHATLYWYQQILGQGPKLLIQFQNNGVVDDSQLPKDRFSAERLKGVDSTLKIQPAKLEDSAVYLCASSLVGGFNEQYFGPGTRLTVT.

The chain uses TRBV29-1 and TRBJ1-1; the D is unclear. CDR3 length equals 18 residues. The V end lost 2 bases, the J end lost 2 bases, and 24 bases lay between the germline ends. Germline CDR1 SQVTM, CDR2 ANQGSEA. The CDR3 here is CSVEIRSRSLRSNTEAFF. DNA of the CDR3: TGCAGCGTTGAAATTCGGTCCCGCTCCCTCCGATCAAACACTGAAGCTTTCTTT. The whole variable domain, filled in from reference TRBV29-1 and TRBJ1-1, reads SAVISQKPSRDICQRGTSLTIQCQVDSQVTMMFWYRQQPGQSLTLIATANQGSEATYESGFVIDKFPISRPNLTFSTLTVSNMSPEDSSIYLCSVEIRSRSLRSNTEAFFGQGTRLTVV.

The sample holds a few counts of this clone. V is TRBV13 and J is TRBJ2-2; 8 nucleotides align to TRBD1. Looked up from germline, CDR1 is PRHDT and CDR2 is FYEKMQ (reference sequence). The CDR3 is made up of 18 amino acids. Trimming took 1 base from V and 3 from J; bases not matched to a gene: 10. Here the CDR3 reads CASSLDPPGTGDTGELFF. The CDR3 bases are TGTGCCAGCAGCTTAGATCCCCCCGGGACAGGCGACACCGGGGAGCTGTTTTTT.

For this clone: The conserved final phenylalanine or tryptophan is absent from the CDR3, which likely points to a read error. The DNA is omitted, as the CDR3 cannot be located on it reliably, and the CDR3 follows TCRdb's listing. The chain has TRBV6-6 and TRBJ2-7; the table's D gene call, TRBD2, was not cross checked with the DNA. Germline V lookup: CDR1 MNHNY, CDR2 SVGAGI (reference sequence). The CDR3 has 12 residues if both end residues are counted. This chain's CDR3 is CASSSLATRTAG.

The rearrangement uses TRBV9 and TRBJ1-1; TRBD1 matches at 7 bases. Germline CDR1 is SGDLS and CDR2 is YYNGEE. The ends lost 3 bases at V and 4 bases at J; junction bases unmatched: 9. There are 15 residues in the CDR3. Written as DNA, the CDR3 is TGTGCCAGCAGCGGAGCCCCGACAGGGTTCACTGAAGCTTTCTTT. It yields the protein CASSGAPTGFTEAFF.

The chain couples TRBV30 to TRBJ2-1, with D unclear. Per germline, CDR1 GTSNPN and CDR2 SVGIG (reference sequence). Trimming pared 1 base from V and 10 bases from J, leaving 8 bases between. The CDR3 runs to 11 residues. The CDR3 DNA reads TGTGCCTGGAGTGCGGGCTCGGAGCAGTTCTTC. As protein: CAWSAGSEQFF.

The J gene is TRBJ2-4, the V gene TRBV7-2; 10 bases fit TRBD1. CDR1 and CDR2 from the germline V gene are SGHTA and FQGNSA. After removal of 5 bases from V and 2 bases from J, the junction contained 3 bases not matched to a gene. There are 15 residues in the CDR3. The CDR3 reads CASSQTGGSKNIQYF. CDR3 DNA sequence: TGTGCCAGCAGCCAGACAGGGGGCTCCAAAAACATTCAGTACTTC.

CDR3 amino acids: CAWSEGTEQYF. The CDR3 region has the DNA TGTGCCTGGAGTGAAGGGACAGAGCAGTATTTT. The chain employs TRBV30 and TRBJ2-3, with 7 bases matching TRBD1. This CDR3 contains 11 residues. Germline CDR1 GTSNPN, CDR2 SVGIG (reference sequence). The junction had 3 bases not matched to a gene; V was cut back by 1 base and J by 11 bases.

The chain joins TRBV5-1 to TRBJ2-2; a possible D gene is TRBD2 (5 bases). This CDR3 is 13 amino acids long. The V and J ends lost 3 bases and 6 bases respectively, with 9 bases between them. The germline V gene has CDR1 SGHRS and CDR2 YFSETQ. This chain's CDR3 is CASSSAGAGELFF. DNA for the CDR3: TGCGCCAGCAGCTCCGCCGGGGCCGGGGAGCTGTTTTTT.